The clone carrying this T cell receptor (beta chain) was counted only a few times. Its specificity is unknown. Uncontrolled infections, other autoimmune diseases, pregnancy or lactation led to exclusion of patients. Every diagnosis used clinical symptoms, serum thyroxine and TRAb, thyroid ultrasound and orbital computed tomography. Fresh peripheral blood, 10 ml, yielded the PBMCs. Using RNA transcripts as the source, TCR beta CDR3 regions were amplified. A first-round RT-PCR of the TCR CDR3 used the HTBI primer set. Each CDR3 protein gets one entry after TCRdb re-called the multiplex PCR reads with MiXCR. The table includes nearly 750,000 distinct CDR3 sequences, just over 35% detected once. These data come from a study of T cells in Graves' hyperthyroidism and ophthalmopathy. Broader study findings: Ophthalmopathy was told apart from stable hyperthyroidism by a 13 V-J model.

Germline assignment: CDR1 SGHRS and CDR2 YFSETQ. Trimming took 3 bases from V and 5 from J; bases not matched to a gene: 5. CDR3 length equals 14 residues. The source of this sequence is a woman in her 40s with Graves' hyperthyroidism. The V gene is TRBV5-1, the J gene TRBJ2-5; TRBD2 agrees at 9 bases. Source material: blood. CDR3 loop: CASSSLAGLETQYF. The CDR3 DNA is TGCGCCAGCAGCTCTCTAGCGGGACTGGAGACCCAGTACTTC.